This T cell receptor (beta chain) was identified in a study of spatial heterogeneity in lung cancer. Documented time point: blood at routine non-recurrence follow-up after resection. TCRdb re-derived calls from the 5' RACE reads in MiXCR, one entry per CDR3 protein. The sample has some 12,000 distinct CDR3 sequences; 10% are singletons. This clonotype was counted many times. Per germline, CDR1 SGHAT and CDR2 FQNNGV. The CDR3 has 12 amino acids. Deletions cut 4 bases from V and 0 bases from J, with 3 bases between. The TCR originated in a female donor with early-stage non-small cell lung cancer. The material was PBMCs, obtained at follow-up. The chain recombines TRBV11-2 with TRBJ1-1; D ambiguous. As DNA, the CDR3 is TGTGCCAGCAGCTCGATGAACACTGAAGCTTTCTTT. Its protein is CASSSMNTEAFF.